The 21 T cell receptor beta chains below all came from one sample that was sequenced in a study of T cells in Graves' hyperthyroidism and ophthalmopathy. It was RNA transcripts that yielded the amplified TCR beta CDR3 regions. In the first-round RT-PCR of the TCR CDR3, the HTBI primer set was used. TCRdb processed the multiplex PCR reads anew with MiXCR; each CDR3 protein has one entry. The sample has about 500,000 distinct CDR3 sequences; around 15% are singletons. Sequenced material: blood. Receptors were obtained from a woman in her twenties or thirties with Graves' ophthalmopathy.

The gene calls are TRBV7-2 and TRBJ2-1, with D uncertain. The V and J ends lost 5 bases and 0 bases respectively, with 11 bases between them. CDR3 length equals 15 residues. Germline V gene data show CDR1 as SGHTA and CDR2 as FQGNSA. CDR3 bases: TGTGCCAGCAGCGCCCAAAGGGCCTCCTACAATGAGCAGTTCTTC. It codes for CASSAQRASYNEQFF. The whole variable domain, filled in from reference TRBV7-2 and TRBJ2-1, reads GAGVSQSPSNKVTEKGKDVELRCDPISGHTALYWYRQSLGQGLEFLIYFQGNSAPDKSGLPSDRFSAERTGGSVSTLTIQRTQQEDSAVYLCASSAQRASYNEQFFGPGTRLTVL.

Many counts were recorded for this clonotype. The chain is built from TRBV7-2 and TRBJ2-5; D gene ambiguous. V was shortened by 0 bases and J by 9 bases, with 8 bases between the two germline ends. Germline V gene lookup returns CDR1 SGHTA and CDR2 FQGNSA. The CDR3 extends over 12 amino acids. The DNA for the CDR3 is TGTGCCAGCAGCTTAGCACTACCTCCCCAGTACTTC. Protein: CASSLALPPQYF.

The sample holds many counts of this clonotype. The V and J genes are TRBV9 and TRBJ1-1; D is uncertain. Trimming shortened V by 0 bases and J by 1 base, and 10 bases separated the two germline ends. Germline CDR1 reads SGDLS; CDR2 reads YYNGEE. The CDR3 totals 15 residues. CDR3 sequence: CASSVDGQSNTEAFF. CDR3 DNA: TGTGCCAGCAGCGTAGATGGTCAATCGAACACTGAAGCTTTCTTT.

Many counts were recorded for this clonotype. CDR3 sequence: CASSYRGLNQPQHF. Written as DNA, the CDR3 is TGTGCCAGCAGCTACAGGGGGTTAAATCAGCCCCAGCATTTT. This chain links TRBV11-3 with TRBJ1-5; 8 bases map to TRBD1. The ends lost 4 bases at V and 4 bases at J; junction bases unmatched: 3. The CDR3 runs 14 residues. Germline V gives CDR1 SGHNT, CDR2 YENEEA.

This clonotype showed up many times. V and J are TRBV30 and TRBJ2-7; no firm D call. CDR3 length equals 13 residues. The germline V gene has CDR1 GTSNPN and CDR2 SVGIG (reference sequence). Trimming removed 1 base at V and 2 bases at J, with 9 bases between. In DNA form, the CDR3 reads TGTGCCTGGAGTGGCGATTTCCCCTACGAGCAGTACTTC. Amino acid sequence: CAWSGDFPYEQYF.

V and J are TRBV14 and TRBJ2-2; TRBD2 might be the D (6 bases). CDR1 is SGHDN, CDR2 FVKESK, per germline. Trimming removed 4 bases at V and 4 bases at J, with 16 bases between. The CDR3 loop spans 16 amino acids. CDR3: CASSLEGGVITGELFF. DNA of the CDR3: TGTGCCAGCAGCCTAGAAGGCGGGGTGATCACCGGGGAGCTGTTTTTT. Supplemented by reference TRBV14 and TRBJ2-2, the full variable domain reads EAGVTQFPSHSVIEKGQTVTLRCDPISGHDNLYWYRRVMGKEIKFLLHFVKESKQDESGMPNNRFLAERTGGTYSTLKVQPAELEDSGVYFCASSLEGGVITGELFFGEGSRLTVL.

This clonotype was found many times. V usage is TRBV2 and J usage is TRBJ1-2; D is unresolved. The V end was cut by 2 bases, the J end by 6 bases, with 7 bases between. Germline V gene sequence: CDR1 SNHLY, CDR2 FYNNEI. This CDR3 is 12 amino acids long. In DNA, the CDR3 is TGTGCCAGCAGTGAAAGCGGGGATGGCTACACCTTC. This codes for CASSESGDGYTF.

The genes are TRBV2 and TRBJ1-5, with D possibly matching TRBD1 (5 bases). Trimming cost V 10 bases and J 7 bases, with 23 bases left between them. From germline, CDR1 is SNHLY and CDR2 FYNNEI. This CDR3 contains 15 residues. The CDR3 DNA reads as TGTGCCATCAGATTGTGGGGGGGAGAAGGGCAGCCCCAGCATTTT. It encodes CAIRLWGGEGQPQHF.

This clonotype was seen many times. The chain couples TRBV7-2 to TRBJ1-5; D gene unclear. The germline CDR1 and CDR2 sequences are SGHTA and FQGNSA. Deletions cut 1 base from V and 1 base from J, with 14 bases between. The CDR3 loop spans 17 amino acids. The DNA for the CDR3 is TGTGCCAGCAGCTTAGATCCGATGCGGGGAAGCAATCAGCCCCAGCATTTT. Residues: CASSLDPMRGSNQPQHF.

The chain recombines TRBV13 with TRBJ2-1, with no clear D. Trimming stripped 6 bases from V and 10 bases from J, with 16 bases between. Germline values: CDR1 PRHDT, CDR2 FYEKMQ (reference sequence). This CDR3 is built from 13 residues. This CDR3 reads CASRGPSPGEQFF. The CDR3, as DNA: TGTGCCAGCAGAGGACCGAGCCCCGGGGAGCAGTTCTTC.

This clonotype was observed a handful of times. The chain couples TRBV7-6 to TRBJ1-1; 7 nucleotides agree with TRBD1. CDR3 length: 14 residues. V lost 6 bases and J lost 4; bases outside the gene matches: 8. Germline V gives CDR1 SGHVS, CDR2 FNYEAQ. CDR3 amino acids: CASSTTGKGTEAFF. The CDR3 DNA reads as TGTGCCAGCAGTACGACAGGGAAGGGCACTGAAGCTTTCTTT.

This clonotype was detected ten times or more. CDR3 amino acids: CASSLTPRGAQPQHF. In DNA form, the CDR3 reads TGTGCCAGCAGTTTAACCCCCAGGGGGGCTCAGCCCCAGCATTTT. J is TRBJ1-5 and V is TRBV12-3 or TRBV12-4, with 7 bases identical to TRBD1. The CDR3 length is 15 residues. The V segment lost 2 bases and the J segment 6 bases; nucleotides outside the gene matches: 7.

The table lists this clonotype with a few counts. The chain couples TRBV7-8 to TRBJ2-1; D is possibly TRBD2 (5 bases). Trimming left V 5 bases short and J 9 bases short, with 11 bases between. The CDR3 extends over 12 amino acids. CDR1 and CDR2 from the germline V gene are SGHVS and FQNEAQ. The DNA for the CDR3 is TGTGCCAGCAGCCCCGATCGGGGTGAGCAGTTCTTC. Residues: CASSPDRGEQFF. Looking up the rest from reference TRBV7-8 and TRBJ2-1 gives the full variable domain: GAGVSQSPRYKVAKRGQDVALRCDPISGHVSLFWYQQALGQGPEFLTYFQNEAQLDKSGLPSDRFFAERPEGSVSTLKIQRTQQEDSAVYLCASSPDRGEQFFGPGTRLTVL.

This clonotype was seen at least ten times. This chain connects TRBV7-2 to TRBJ2-1, with 9 bases lining up with TRBD2. The CDR3 runs to 15 residues. Germline V lookup: CDR1 SGHTA, CDR2 FQGNSA. The ends lost 2 bases at V and 8 bases at J; junction bases unmatched: 7. CDR3: CASSLYGGGAYEQFF. CDR3 nucleotides: TGTGCCAGCAGCTTATATGGCGGGGGGGCTTATGAGCAGTTCTTC.

This clonotype has at least ten counts. The chain joins TRBV20-1 to TRBJ2-7, with a weak D call TRBD1 (5 bases). The V gene lost 7 bases and the J gene lost 3 bases, with 16 bases spanning the gap. This CDR3 is 13 amino acids long. Germline assignment: CDR1 DFQATT and CDR2 SNEGSKA (reference sequence). The CDR3 nucleotides are TGCAGTGGGGTCTCAGGGAACAGCTACGAGCAGTACTTC. Encoded protein: CSGVSGNSYEQYF.

This chain connects TRBV6-2 or TRBV6-3 to TRBJ1-6; D is uncertain. This CDR3 is 15 amino acids long. The germline CDR1 and CDR2 sequences are MNHEY and SVGEGT. Trimming cost V 2 bases and J 0 bases, with 5 bases left between them. CDR3 protein: CASSYRSSYNSPLHF. In nucleotides, the CDR3 is TGTGCCAGCAGTTACCGGAGCTCCTATAATTCACCCCTCCACTTT.

This rearrangement joins TRBV24-1 to TRBJ1-4; D gene unclear. Germline V lookup: CDR1 KGHDR, CDR2 SFDVKD. V lost 1 base and J lost 8, with 7 bases in between. The CDR3 totals 13 residues. This chain's CDR3 is CATSDFVGEKLFF. The CDR3 DNA follows: TGTGCCACCAGTGATTTCGTCGGCGAAAAACTGTTTTTT.

Only a few counts were recorded for this clonotype. The rearrangement uses TRBV28 and TRBJ1-1; D is perhaps TRBD1 (5 bases). This CDR3 region has 16 residues. From germline, CDR1 is MDHEN and CDR2 SYDVKM. Between the trimmed V and J ends, which lost 5 bases and 1 base, there was a span of 17 bases. The CDR3 DNA reads as TGTGCCAGCAGTCACATTCGCAGGGTAGCGAACACTGAAGCTTTCTTT. Translating it yields CASSHIRRVANTEAFF. The whole variable domain, remainder taken from reference TRBV28 and TRBJ1-1, is DVKVTQSSRYLVKRTGEKVFLECVQDMDHENMFWYRQDPGLGLRLIYFSYDVKMKEKGDIPEGYSVSREKKERFSLILESASTNQTSMYLCASSHIRRVANTEAFFGQGTRLTVV.

This clonotype was found many times. The chain joins TRBV2 to TRBJ1-4; D not certain. The CDR3 runs to 11 residues. V lost 4 bases and J 8 bases, leaving 5 bases between the germline ends. Germline V gives CDR1 SNHLY, CDR2 FYNNEI. CDR3 sequence (DNA): TGTGCCAGCAGTGTGGGGGAAAAACTGTTTTTT. It encodes CASSVGEKLFF.

The CDR3 sequence: CASSPTGVAYNEQFF. The DNA of the CDR3 is TGTGCCAGCAGCCCCACAGGGGTAGCGTACAATGAGCAGTTCTTC. This chain joins TRBV14 and TRBJ2-1; 7 nucleotides match TRBD1. Trimming at V came to 4 bases and at J to 4 bases, leaving 7 bases not matched to a gene. Germline loops: CDR1 SGHDN, CDR2 FVKESK. This CDR3 spans 15 amino acids.

Only a few counts were recorded for this clonotype. The chain links TRBV12-3 or TRBV12-4 to TRBJ2-4; TRBD2 matches 11 bases. The CDR3 loop spans 18 amino acids. V shed 3 bases and J 1 base; nucleotides not matched to a gene: 8. The CDR3 DNA reads TGTGCCAGCAGTTTTAGCCTAGCGGGAGGAGGGGCCAAAAACATTCAGTACTTC. Translated: CASSFSLAGGGAKNIQYF.